This TCR beta chain appears in the sequencing data of a study of control samples from healthy donors and cancer patients. CDR1 is MDHEN, CDR2 SYDVKM, per germline. The CDR3 covers 14 residues. Trimming removed 5 bases from V and 0 bases from J, with 11 bases in between. Some clones are missing from TCRdb's copy, which holds only in-frame ones; the method was immunoSEQ multiplex PCR. The repertoire consists of about 75,000 clones, with more than 75% occurring once and the leading ten covering about 15%. This TCR came from a man in his fifties or sixties in good health. Sequencing was carried out using blood. The chain combines TRBV28 with TRBJ2-7, with a tentative D call TRBD1 (6 bases). CDR3 loop: CASSLQGSSYEQYF. The CDR3 DNA is TGTGCCAGCAGTCTGCAGGGGAGCTCCTACGAGCAGTACTTC.